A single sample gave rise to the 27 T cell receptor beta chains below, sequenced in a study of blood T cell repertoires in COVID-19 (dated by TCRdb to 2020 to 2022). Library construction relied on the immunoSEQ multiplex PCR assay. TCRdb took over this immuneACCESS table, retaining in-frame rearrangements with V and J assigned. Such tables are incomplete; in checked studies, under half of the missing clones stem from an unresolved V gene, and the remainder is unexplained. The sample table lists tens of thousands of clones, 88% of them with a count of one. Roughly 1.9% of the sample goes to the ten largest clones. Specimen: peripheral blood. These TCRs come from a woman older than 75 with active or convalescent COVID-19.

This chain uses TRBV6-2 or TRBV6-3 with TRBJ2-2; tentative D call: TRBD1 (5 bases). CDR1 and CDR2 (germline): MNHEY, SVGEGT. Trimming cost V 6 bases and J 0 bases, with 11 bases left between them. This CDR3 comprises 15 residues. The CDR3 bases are TGTGCCAGCAGCAAGACAGCATCGAACACCGGGGAGCTGTTTTTT. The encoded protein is CASSKTASNTGELFF.

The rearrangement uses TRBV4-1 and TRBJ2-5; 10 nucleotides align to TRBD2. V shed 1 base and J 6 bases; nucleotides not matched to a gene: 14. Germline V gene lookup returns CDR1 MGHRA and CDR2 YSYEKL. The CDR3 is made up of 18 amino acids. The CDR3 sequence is CASSQVLAPSGSNKTQYF. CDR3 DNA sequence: TGCGCCAGCAGCCAAGTCCTCGCTCCTAGCGGGAGTAATAAGACCCAGTACTTC.

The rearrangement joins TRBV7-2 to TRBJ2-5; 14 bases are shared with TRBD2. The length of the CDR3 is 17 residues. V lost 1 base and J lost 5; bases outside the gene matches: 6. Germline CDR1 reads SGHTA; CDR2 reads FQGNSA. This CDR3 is CASSLVGTSGSFETQYF. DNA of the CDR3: TGTGCCAGCAGCTTAGTGGGGACTAGCGGGAGTTTTGAGACCCAGTACTTC.

CDR3 region: CASILGTVSYEQYF. DNA of the CDR3: TGTGCCAGCATTCTCGGGACAGTCTCCTACGAGCAGTACTTC. This sequence joins TRBV25-1 and TRBJ2-7, with TRBD1 identical over 7 bases. Germline CDR1 and CDR2: MGHDK and SYGVNS. V was clipped by 7 bases and J by 0 bases; unmatched bases: 6. The CDR3 is 14 amino acids.

CDR3 region: CASSLGTVLQETQYF. The CDR3 nucleotides read TGCGCCAGCAGCTTGGGTACAGTCCTCCAAGAGACCCAGTACTTC. The J gene is TRBJ2-5, the V gene TRBV5-1, with no clear D. V lost 0 bases and J lost 1, with 10 bases in between. The CDR3 contains 15 residues. Per the germline V gene, CDR1 is SGHRS and CDR2 is YFSETQ.

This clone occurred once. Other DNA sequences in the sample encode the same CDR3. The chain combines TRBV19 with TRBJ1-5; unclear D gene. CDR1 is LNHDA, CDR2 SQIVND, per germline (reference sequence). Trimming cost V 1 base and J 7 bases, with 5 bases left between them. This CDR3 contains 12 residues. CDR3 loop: CASSIGGQPQHF. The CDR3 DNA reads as TGTGCCAGTAGTATAGGAGGACAGCCCCAGCATTTT.

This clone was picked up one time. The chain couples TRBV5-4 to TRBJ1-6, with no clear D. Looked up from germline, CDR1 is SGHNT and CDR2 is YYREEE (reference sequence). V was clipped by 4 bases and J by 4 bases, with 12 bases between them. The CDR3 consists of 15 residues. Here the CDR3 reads CASSAYSKYNSPLHF. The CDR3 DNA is TGTGCCAGCAGCGCCTACAGTAAATATAATTCACCCCTCCACTTT.

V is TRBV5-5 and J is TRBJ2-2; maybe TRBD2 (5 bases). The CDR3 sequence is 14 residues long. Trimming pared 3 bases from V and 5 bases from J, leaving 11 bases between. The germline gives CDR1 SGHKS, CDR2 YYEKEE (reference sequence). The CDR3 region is CASSSGLPTGELFF. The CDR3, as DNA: TGTGCCAGCAGCTCAGGACTTCCAACCGGGGAGCTGTTTTTT.

The CDR3 nucleotides read TGCGCCAGCAGCTCCCCGGGACAGGGATATCAGCCCCAGCATTTT. Its protein is CASSSPGQGYQPQHF. This chain joins TRBV5-1 and TRBJ1-5, with 9 bases lining up with TRBD1. The CDR3 extends over 15 amino acids. The germline gives CDR1 SGHRS, CDR2 YFSETQ. Unmatched junction bases numbered 6, after V lost 3 bases and J lost 5 bases.

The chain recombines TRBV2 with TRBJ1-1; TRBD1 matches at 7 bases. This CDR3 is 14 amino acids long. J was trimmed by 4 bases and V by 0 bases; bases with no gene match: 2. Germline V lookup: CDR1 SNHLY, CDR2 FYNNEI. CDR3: CASSEAWTGTEAFF. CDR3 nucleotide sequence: TGTGCCAGCAGTGAAGCTTGGACAGGCACTGAAGCTTTCTTT.

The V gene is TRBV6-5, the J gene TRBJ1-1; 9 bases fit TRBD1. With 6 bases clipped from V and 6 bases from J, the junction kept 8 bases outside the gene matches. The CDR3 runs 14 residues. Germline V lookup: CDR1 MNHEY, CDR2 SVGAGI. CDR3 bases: TGTGCCAGCAGAACGGGACAGGGTAAAGCTGAAGCTTTCTTT. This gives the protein CASRTGQGKAEAFF.

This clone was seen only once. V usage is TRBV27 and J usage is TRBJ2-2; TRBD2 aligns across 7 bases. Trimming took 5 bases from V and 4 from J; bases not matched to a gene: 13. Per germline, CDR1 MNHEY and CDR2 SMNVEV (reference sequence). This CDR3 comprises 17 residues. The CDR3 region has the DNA TGTGCCAGCAGTCCCTATCTAGGCGGGAGTCGCACCGGGGAGCTGTTTTTT. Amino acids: CASSPYLGGSRTGELFF.

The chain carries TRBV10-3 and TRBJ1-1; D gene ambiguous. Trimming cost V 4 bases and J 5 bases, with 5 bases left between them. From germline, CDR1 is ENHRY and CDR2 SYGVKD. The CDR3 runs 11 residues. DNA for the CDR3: TGTGCCATCAGTGCGGAGACTGAAGCTTTCTTT. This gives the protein CAISAETEAFF.

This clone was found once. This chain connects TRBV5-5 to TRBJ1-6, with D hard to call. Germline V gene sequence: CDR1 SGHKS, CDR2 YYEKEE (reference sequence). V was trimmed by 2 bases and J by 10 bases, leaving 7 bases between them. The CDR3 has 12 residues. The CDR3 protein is CASSFSRSPLHF. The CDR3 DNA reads TGTGCCAGCAGCTTCTCGAGGTCACCCCTCCACTTT.

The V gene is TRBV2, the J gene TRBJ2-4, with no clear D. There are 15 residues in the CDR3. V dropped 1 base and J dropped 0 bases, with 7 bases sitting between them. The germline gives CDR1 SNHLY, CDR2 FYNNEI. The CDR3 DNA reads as TGTGCCAGCAGTGAAGGCCGGTTAGCCAAAAACATTCAGTACTTC. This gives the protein CASSEGRLAKNIQYF.

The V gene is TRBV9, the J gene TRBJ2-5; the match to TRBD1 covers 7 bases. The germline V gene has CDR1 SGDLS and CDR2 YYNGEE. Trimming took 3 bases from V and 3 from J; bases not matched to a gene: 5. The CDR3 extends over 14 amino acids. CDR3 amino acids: CASSATGQKETQYF. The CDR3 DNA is TGTGCCAGCAGCGCCACGGGACAGAAAGAGACCCAGTACTTC.

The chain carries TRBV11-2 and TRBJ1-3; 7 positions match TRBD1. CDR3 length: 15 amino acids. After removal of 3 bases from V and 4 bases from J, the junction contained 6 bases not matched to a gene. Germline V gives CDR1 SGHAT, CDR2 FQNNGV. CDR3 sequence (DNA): TGTGCCAGCAGCTTTTCCGAGGGGGCGGGAAACACCATATATTTT. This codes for CASSFSEGAGNTIYF.

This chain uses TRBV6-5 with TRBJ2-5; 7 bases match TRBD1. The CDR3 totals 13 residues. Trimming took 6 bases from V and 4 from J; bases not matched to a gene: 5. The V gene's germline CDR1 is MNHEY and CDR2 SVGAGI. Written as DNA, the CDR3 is TGTGCCAGCAGCAGGGGACAGCTAGAGACCCAGTACTTC. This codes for CASSRGQLETQYF.

The CDR3 DNA reads as TGCGCCAGCAGCGGTGGGGTATCAGGGATCGCTCTTGAAGCTTTCTTT. The encoded protein is CASSGGVSGIALEAFF. The gene calls are TRBV5-1 and TRBJ1-1; tentatively, D is TRBD1 (5 bases). CDR1 is SGHRS, CDR2 YFSETQ, per germline. The CDR3 totals 16 residues. Trimming removed 4 bases from V and 7 bases from J, with 23 bases in between.

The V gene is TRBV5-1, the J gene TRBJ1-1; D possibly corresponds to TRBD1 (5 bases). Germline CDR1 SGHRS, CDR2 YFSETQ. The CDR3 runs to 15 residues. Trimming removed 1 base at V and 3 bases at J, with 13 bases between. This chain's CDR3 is CASSLLGWGDTEAFF. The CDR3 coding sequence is TGCGCCAGCAGCTTGTTAGGTTGGGGGGACACTGAAGCTTTCTTT. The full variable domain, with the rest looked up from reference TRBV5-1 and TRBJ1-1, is KAGVTQTPRYLIKTRGQQVTLSCSPISGHRSVSWYQQTPGQGLQFLFEYFSETQRNKGNFPGRFSGRQFSNSRSEMNVSTLELGDSALYLCASSLLGWGDTEAFFGQGTRLTVV.

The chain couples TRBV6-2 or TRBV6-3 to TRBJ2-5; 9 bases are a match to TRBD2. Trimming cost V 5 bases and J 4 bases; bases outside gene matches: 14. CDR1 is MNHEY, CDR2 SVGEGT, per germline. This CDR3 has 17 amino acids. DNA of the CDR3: TGTGCCAGCAGTCCCCCTCGCGTAGCGGGAGTTAGAGAGACCCAGTACTTC. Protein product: CASSPPRVAGVRETQYF.

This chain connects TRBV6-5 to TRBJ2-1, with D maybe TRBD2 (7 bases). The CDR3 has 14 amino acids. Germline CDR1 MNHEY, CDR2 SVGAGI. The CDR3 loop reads CACEGGGTDNEQFF. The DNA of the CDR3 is TGTGCTTGCGAAGGGGGGGGGACCGACAATGAGCAGTTCTTC.

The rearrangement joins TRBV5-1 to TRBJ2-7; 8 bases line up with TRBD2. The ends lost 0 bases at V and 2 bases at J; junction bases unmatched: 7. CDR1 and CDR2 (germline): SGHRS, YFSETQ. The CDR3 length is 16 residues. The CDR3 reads CASSLARGGGTYEQYF. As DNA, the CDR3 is TGCGCCAGCAGCTTGGCCCGGGGGGGCGGCACCTACGAGCAGTACTTC.

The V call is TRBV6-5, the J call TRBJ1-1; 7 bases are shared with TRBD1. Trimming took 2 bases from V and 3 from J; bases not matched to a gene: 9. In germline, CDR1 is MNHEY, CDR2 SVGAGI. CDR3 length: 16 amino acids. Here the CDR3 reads CASSYTQGGQDTEAFF. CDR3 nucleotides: TGTGCCAGCAGTTACACCCAAGGGGGCCAGGACACTGAAGCTTTCTTT.

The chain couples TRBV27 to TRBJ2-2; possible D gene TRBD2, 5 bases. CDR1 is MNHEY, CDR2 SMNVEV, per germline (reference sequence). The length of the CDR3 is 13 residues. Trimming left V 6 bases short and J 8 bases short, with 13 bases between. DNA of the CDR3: TGTGCCAGCAGACCGCGGTGGGAGGGGGAGCTGTTTTTT. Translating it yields CASRPRWEGELFF.

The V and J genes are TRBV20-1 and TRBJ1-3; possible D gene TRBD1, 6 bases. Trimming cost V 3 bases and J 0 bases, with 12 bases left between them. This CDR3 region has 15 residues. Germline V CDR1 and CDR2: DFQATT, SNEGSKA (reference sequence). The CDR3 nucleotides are TGCAGTGCTAGTGCAGGGGCTACCTCTGGAAACACCATATATTTT. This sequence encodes CSASAGATSGNTIYF.

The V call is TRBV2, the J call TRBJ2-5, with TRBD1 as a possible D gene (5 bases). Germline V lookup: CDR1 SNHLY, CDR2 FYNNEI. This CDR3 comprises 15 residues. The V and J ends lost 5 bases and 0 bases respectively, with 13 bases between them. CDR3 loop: CASSYGHLYQETQYF. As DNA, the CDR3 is TGTGCCAGCAGTTATGGACATCTCTACCAAGAGACCCAGTACTTC.